The clone carrying this T cell receptor beta chain was seen at least ten times. TCRdb itself ran the 5' RACE reads through MiXCR, one entry per CDR3 protein. The table lists around 17,000 distinct CDR3 sequences, approximately 3.7% of them singletons. The data belong to a study of neurological immune-mediated disorders. Germline CDR1 SGHDT, CDR2 YYEEEE. With V trimmed by 7 bases and J by 0 bases, 12 bases remained unmatched. This CDR3 is 16 amino acids long. The sorted libraries took 850,000 to 1,000,000 CD4+ or CD8+ T cells. This chain joins TRBV5-6 and TRBJ2-7; TRBD2 agrees at 8 bases. Sequences were obtained from CD8+ T cells from blood. The source of this sequence is a woman aged 40 to 49 in good health. CDR3 region: CASDAGGSGPSYEQYF. The CDR3 DNA sequence: TGTGCCAGCGACGCGGGGGGTAGCGGGCCCTCCTACGAGCAGTACTTC. The variable domain in full, with the rest retrieved from reference TRBV5-6 and TRBJ2-7, is DAGVTQSPTHLIKTRGQQVTLRCSPKSGHDTVSWYQQALGQGPQFIFQYYEEEERQRGNFPDRFSGHQFPNYSSELNVNALLLGDSALYLCASDAGGSGPSYEQYFGPGTRLTVT.